The following is a T cell receptor beta chain sequence with its context. V lost 4 bases and J 1 base, leaving 7 bases between the germline ends. CDR3 length: 13 residues. Germline V gene data show CDR1 as MNHNS and CDR2 as SASEGT. The sample belongs to a study of response to subunit inactivated influenza vaccine. TCRdb analysed the RT-PCR reads with MiXCR anew, one entry per CDR3 protein. The repertoire consists of hundreds of thousands of distinct CDR3 sequences, with around 13% occurring once and the leading ten covering roughly 7.6%. V gene TRBV6-1 combines with J gene TRBJ2-5, with D unresolved. This sample comprised PBMCs from blood, obtained 14 to 15 days before vaccination. This clonotype was obtained from a man in his forties or fifties who received an inactivated influenza vaccine. CDR3 bases: TGTGCCAGCAGTGTAGGAATCCAAGAGACCCAGTACTTC. Protein product: CASSVGIQETQYF.